These T cell receptor beta chains were read from a single sample in a study of patients and donors after allogeneic stem cell transplantation. Each CDR3 protein gets one entry after TCRdb re-called the RT-PCR reads with MiXCR. Among 40,000 to 45,000 distinct CDR3 sequences listed, 25% to 35% were seen once. The sequenced material came from blood, either unsorted or a sorted T cell fraction (not recorded which). The receptors originated from a human donor who was either an allogeneic HSCT recipient or a stem cell or donor lymphocyte infusion donor (not recorded which). It is not recorded whose cells these are; they may come from a transplant donor. CDR3s include the opening cysteine and the closing phenylalanine or tryptophan. Each record gives: D gene, J gene, clone size, V gene, CDR3 protein, CDR3 DNA. A D gene is named only where the DNA matches it firmly. A row's size may be missing; if present it is once, few, many or a size class.

D gene: TRBD2
J gene: TRBJ2-3
clone size: -
V gene: TRBV7-9
CDR3 protein: CASSAGLAGPTDTQYF
CDR3 DNA: TGTGCCAGCAGCGCCGGACTAGCGGGGCCCACAGATACGCAGTATTTT

D gene: -
J gene: TRBJ2-4
clone size: -
V gene: TRBV18
CDR3 protein: CASSLDSILAKNIQYF
CDR3 DNA: TGTGCCAGCTCCCTCGATTCAATACTAGCCAAAAACATTCAGTACTTC

D gene: -
J gene: TRBJ1-5
clone size: few
V gene: TRBV20-1
CDR3 protein: CSARGEGGPESQPQHF
CDR3 DNA: TGCAGTGCTAGAGGGGAGGGGGGTCCTGAATCTCAGCCCCAGCATTTT

D gene: -
J gene: TRBJ1-1
clone size: few
V gene: TRBV7-2
CDR3 protein: CASSLAGGSEAFF
CDR3 DNA: TGTGCCAGCAGCTTAGCGGGCGGATCCGAAGCTTTCTTT

D gene: -
J gene: TRBJ2-1
clone size: few
V gene: TRBV29-1
CDR3 protein: CSVDNRAGNEQFF
CDR3 DNA: TGCAGCGTTGATAACAGGGCAGGCAATGAGCAGTTCTTC

D gene: TRBD2
J gene: TRBJ2-1
clone size: -
V gene: TRBV4-2
CDR3 protein: CASSQDRGLAGRNEQFF
CDR3 DNA: TGTGCCAGCAGCCAAGATCGCGGACTAGCGGGAAGGAATGAGCAGTTCTTC

D gene: TRBD1
J gene: TRBJ1-6
clone size: -
V gene: TRBV5-1
CDR3 protein: CASSPLGGQPNSPLHF
CDR3 DNA: TGCGCCAGCAGCCCCCTTGGGGGACAGCCTAATTCACCCCTCCACTTT

D gene: -
J gene: TRBJ2-3
clone size: few
V gene: TRBV5-1
CDR3 protein: CASSWGHTDTQYF
CDR3 DNA: TGCGCCAGCAGCTGGGGCCACACAGATACGCAGTATTTT

D gene: -
J gene: TRBJ2-5
clone size: few
V gene: TRBV4-1
CDR3 protein: CASSQVRLYQETQYF
CDR3 DNA: TGCGCCAGCAGCCAAGTACGGCTGTACCAAGAGACCCAGTACTTC

D gene: -
J gene: TRBJ2-2
clone size: few
V gene: TRBV9
CDR3 protein: CASSVGFWIENTGELFF
CDR3 DNA: TGTGCCAGCAGCGTGGGGTTTTGGATCGAGAACACCGGGGAGCTGTTTTTT

D gene: -
J gene: TRBJ1-3
clone size: few
V gene: TRBV4-1
CDR3 protein: CASSQEGGAWNTIYF
CDR3 DNA: TGCGCCAGCAGCCAAGAAGGAGGGGCGTGGAACACCATATATTTT

D gene: -
J gene: TRBJ1-3
clone size: many
V gene: TRBV7-2
CDR3 protein: CASSQSDALSGNTIYF
CDR3 DNA: TGTGCCAGCAGCCAATCGGACGCCCTCTCTGGAAACACCATATATTTT

D gene: -
J gene: TRBJ1-5
clone size: -
V gene: TRBV12-3/TRBV12-4
CDR3 protein: CASTGHGNQPQHF
CDR3 DNA: TGTGCCAGCACGGGACATGGCAATCAGCCCCAGCATTTT

D gene: -
J gene: TRBJ2-7
clone size: -
V gene: TRBV4-2
CDR3 protein: CASSHILAETYEQYF
CDR3 DNA: TGTGCCAGCAGCCATATTTTAGCGGAGACCTACGAGCAGTACTTC

D gene: TRBD2
J gene: TRBJ2-1
clone size: -
V gene: TRBV12-3/TRBV12-4
CDR3 protein: CASSLVPAGGEFF
CDR3 DNA: TGTGCCAGCAGTTTAGTCCCAGCGGGAGGGGAGTTCTTC

D gene: TRBD2
J gene: TRBJ2-2
clone size: few
V gene: TRBV5-1
CDR3 protein: CASSLAGTSVTGELFF
CDR3 DNA: TGCGCCAGCAGCTTGGCCGGGACTAGCGTCACCGGGGAGCTGTTTTTT

D gene: -
J gene: TRBJ1-2
clone size: -
V gene: TRBV12-3/TRBV12-4
CDR3 protein: CASSLTRLPNYGYTF
CDR3 DNA: TGTGCCAGCAGCCTAACCAGGCTCCCTAACTATGGCTACACCTTC

D gene: -
J gene: TRBJ2-3
clone size: -
V gene: TRBV28
CDR3 protein: CATNGLFHTQYF
CDR3 DNA: TGTGCCACCAATGGGCTGTTTCATACGCAGTATTTT

D gene: -
J gene: TRBJ2-4
clone size: -
V gene: TRBV7-2
CDR3 protein: CASSLGRLGDIQYF
CDR3 DNA: TGTGCCAGCAGCTTAGGCCGGCTTGGGGACATTCAGTACTTC

D gene: -
J gene: TRBJ2-1
clone size: -
V gene: TRBV19
CDR3 protein: CASSSGIEQFF
CDR3 DNA: TGTGCCAGTAGTAGCGGGATTGAGCAGTTCTTC

D gene: TRBD2
J gene: TRBJ2-7
clone size: -
V gene: TRBV4-2
CDR3 protein: CASSQALAGGLYEQYF
CDR3 DNA: TGTGCCAGCAGCCAAGCGCTAGCGGGAGGGCTGTACGAGCAGTACTTC

D gene: TRBD1
J gene: TRBJ2-3
clone size: once
V gene: TRBV28
CDR3 protein: CASSSWDRGRTDTQYF
CDR3 DNA: TGTGCCAGCAGTTCTTGGGACAGGGGACGCACAGATACGCAGTATTTT

D gene: -
J gene: TRBJ1-5
clone size: many
V gene: TRBV15
CDR3 protein: CATSRRDNQPQHF
CDR3 DNA: TGTGCCACCAGCAGGCGGGACAACCAGCCCCAGCATTTT

D gene: -
J gene: TRBJ1-2
clone size: -
V gene: TRBV10-3
CDR3 protein: CAISESVIRRRNYGYTF
CDR3 DNA: TGTGCCATCAGTGAGTCTGTGATACGGCGACGGAACTATGGCTACACCTTC

D gene: -
J gene: TRBJ1-2
clone size: -
V gene: TRBV29-1
CDR3 protein: CSVEDRTANYGYTF
CDR3 DNA: TGCAGCGTTGAAGATCGGACGGCTAACTATGGCTACACCTTC

D gene: -
J gene: TRBJ1-5
clone size: few
V gene: TRBV24-1
CDR3 protein: CATSAQGRGNQPQHF
CDR3 DNA: TGTGCCACCAGTGCGCAGGGAAGGGGCAATCAGCCCCAGCATTTT

D gene: TRBD2
J gene: TRBJ2-1
clone size: few
V gene: TRBV6-2/TRBV6-3
CDR3 protein: CASMGLAGYNEQFF
CDR3 DNA: TGTGCCAGCATGGGACTAGCGGGGTACAATGAGCAGTTCTTC

D gene: -
J gene: TRBJ2-5
clone size: -
V gene: TRBV12-3/TRBV12-4
CDR3 protein: CASSPGSGGQETQYF
CDR3 DNA: TGTGCCAGCAGTCCCGGCTCCGGAGGCCAAGAGACCCAGTACTTC

D gene: -
J gene: TRBJ2-1
clone size: -
V gene: TRBV29-1
CDR3 protein: CSVEDPPGSSYNEQFF
CDR3 DNA: TGCAGCGTTGAAGATCCCCCGGGGAGCTCCTACAATGAGCAGTTCTTC